These 2 T cell receptor beta chains came from one sample sequenced in a study of T cell responses to AZD1222 COVID-19 vaccine (dated by TCRdb to the early 2020s). What this sample's time point label stands for: baseline before first vaccination. Interpreted using the paper, the treatment or condition label stands for: meningococcal conjugate vaccine given as trial control. The method was the immunoSEQ multiplex PCR assay. The source is immuneACCESS, and TCRdb retained only in-frame sequences with V and J called. Part of the clones is not carried over; for the studies checked, unresolved V genes explain less than half of this, and the remainder is unexplained. The sample records 150,000 to 200,000 clones, 75% to 90% of which are singletons. The ten largest make up 2.5% to 3% of the sample. The source material was peripheral blood, sampled on day 0 of MenACWY control vaccination. These receptors all stem from an adult in good health.

V gene TRBV5-6 combines with J gene TRBJ2-2, with TRBD1 identical over 7 bases. V lost 0 bases, J lost 3 bases, and 2 bases stayed unmatched. From germline, CDR1 is SGHDT and CDR2 YYEEEE. The CDR3 is 15 residues long. CDR3 in amino acids: CASSLAGGYTGELFF. CDR3 nucleotides: TGTGCCAGCAGCTTGGCAGGGGGTTACACCGGGGAGCTGTTTTTT.

This clone was observed a few times. J is TRBJ2-1 and V is TRBV6-5, with D unresolved. With 8 bases removed from V and 4 bases from J, the gap between germline ends came to 9 bases. This CDR3 region has 12 residues. Germline CDR1 is MNHEY and CDR2 is SVGAGI. CDR3 in amino acids: CASRFLYNEQFF. The DNA for the CDR3 is TGTGCCAGCCGGTTTTTGTACAATGAGCAGTTCTTC.